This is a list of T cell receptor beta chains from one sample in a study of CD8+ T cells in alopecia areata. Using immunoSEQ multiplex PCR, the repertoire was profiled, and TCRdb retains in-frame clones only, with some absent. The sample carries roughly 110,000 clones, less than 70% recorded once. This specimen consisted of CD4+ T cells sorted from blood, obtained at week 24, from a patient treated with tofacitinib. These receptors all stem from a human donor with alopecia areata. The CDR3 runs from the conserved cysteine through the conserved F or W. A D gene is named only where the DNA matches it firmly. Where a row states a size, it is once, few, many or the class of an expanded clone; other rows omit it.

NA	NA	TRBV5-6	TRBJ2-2	CASSYRDAMGELFF
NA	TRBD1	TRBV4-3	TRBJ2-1	CASSQDKTGYNEQFF
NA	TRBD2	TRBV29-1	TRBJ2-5	CSVTQGGRAETQYF
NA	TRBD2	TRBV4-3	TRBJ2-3	CASSQDLLAGGPAQYF
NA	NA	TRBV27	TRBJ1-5	CASSLGRQNQPQHF
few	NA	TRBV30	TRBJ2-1	CAWSGLNEQFF
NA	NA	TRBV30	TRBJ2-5	CAWSVNGETQYF
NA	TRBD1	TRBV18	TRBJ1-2	CASSNDRAGYTF
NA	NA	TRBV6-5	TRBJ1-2	CASSTGGAPFYGYTF
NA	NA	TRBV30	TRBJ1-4	CAWRAGGTLFF
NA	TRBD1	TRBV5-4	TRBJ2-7	CASTDRQGPYEQYF
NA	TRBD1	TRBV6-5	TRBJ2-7	CASSRGTGGYEQYF